Following are 27 T cell receptor beta chains from one sample sequenced in a study of blood T cell repertoires in COVID-19 (dated by TCRdb to about 2020). Library prep was done by the immunoSEQ multiplex PCR assay. Held by TCRdb, this immuneACCESS table contains in-frame sequences only and omits some clones. Under half of the omission traces to an unresolved V gene where checked; the cause of the rest is unknown. The sample table records around 300,000 clones; approximately 92% of these occur just once. Clones ranked in the top ten supply roughly 2.3% of the sample. The sequenced sample consisted of PBMCs or T cells enriched from blood (not recorded which). Source of these receptors: a young woman who had recovered from COVID-19.

This chain links TRBV28 with TRBJ1-4; 7 bases are a match to TRBD1. With 3 bases clipped from V and 7 bases from J, the junction kept 17 bases outside the gene matches. The length of the CDR3 is 18 residues. The germline CDR1 and CDR2 sequences are MDHEN and SYDVKM. CDR3 sequence: CASSLTRTRQGRGEKLFF. The CDR3 region has the DNA TGTGCCAGCAGTTTGACTCGGACGCGACAGGGACGGGGTGAAAAACTGTTTTTT. Drawing the rest from reference TRBV28 and TRBJ1-4, the complete variable domain is DVKVTQSSRYLVKRTGEKVFLECVQDMDHENMFWYRQDPGLGLRLIYFSYDVKMKEKGDIPEGYSVSREKKERFSLILESASTNQTSMYLCASSLTRTRQGRGEKLFFGSGTQLSVL.

The chain is built from TRBV19 and TRBJ2-2; TRBD2 aligns across 10 bases. The CDR3 totals 19 residues. J gave up 7 bases and V 4 bases, and 18 bases lay outside the gene matches. The V gene's germline CDR1 is LNHDA and CDR2 SQIVND (reference sequence). This CDR3 is CASSTPLGAGGRRYGELFF. CDR3 sequence (DNA): TGTGCCAGTAGTACCCCCCTAGGAGCGGGGGGGCGTCGGTACGGGGAGCTGTTTTTT. The full variable domain, with the rest looked up from reference TRBV19 and TRBJ2-2, is DGGITQSPKYLFRKEGQNVTLSCEQNLNHDAMYWYRQDPGQGLRLIYYSQIVNDFQKGDIAEGYSVSREKKESFPLTVTSAQKNPTAFYLCASSTPLGAGGRRYGELFFGEGSRLTVL.

The chain has TRBV11-1 and TRBJ1-2; D is possibly TRBD1 (6 bases). With 5 bases removed from V and 8 bases from J, the gap between germline ends came to 18 bases. Germline CDR1 SGHAT, CDR2 FQDESV (reference sequence). The CDR3 consists of 14 residues. The CDR3 sequence is CASSLGGDPIGYTF. CDR3 coding DNA: TGTGCCAGCAGCCTAGGGGGGGACCCTATCGGCTACACCTTC.

The J gene is TRBJ2-3, the V gene TRBV7-3; no clear D. Trimming stripped 4 bases from V and 6 bases from J, with 14 bases between. Germline V CDR1 and CDR2: SGHTA, FQGTGA. This CDR3 has 14 residues. The CDR3 DNA sequence: TGTGCCAGCAGCTCCCGTCAGGATGGGGATACGCAGTATTTT. Protein: CASSSRQDGDTQYF.

The rearrangement links TRBV24-1 to TRBJ2-3, with 8 bases identical to TRBD2. Looked up from germline, CDR1 is KGHDR and CDR2 is SFDVKD. CDR3 length equals 16 residues. V shed 4 bases, J shed 2 bases, and the junction held 7 bases outside the gene matches. CDR3: CATSESRTSTTDTQYF. As DNA, the CDR3 is TGTGCCACCAGTGAGTCTCGGACTAGCACCACAGATACGCAGTATTTT.

V usage is TRBV2 and J usage is TRBJ1-2; D gene unclear. Trimming cost V 7 bases and J 3 bases, with 9 bases left between them. Germline loops: CDR1 SNHLY, CDR2 FYNNEI. This CDR3 has 12 amino acids. The CDR3: CASNGQDYGYTF. DNA for the CDR3: TGTGCCAGCAATGGGCAGGACTATGGCTACACCTTC.

This chain joins TRBV19 and TRBJ1-2, with 7 bases matching TRBD1. With V trimmed by 6 bases and J by 7 bases, 5 bases remained unmatched. The CDR3 runs to 12 residues. Looked up from germline, CDR1 is LNHDA and CDR2 is SQIVND (reference sequence). This chain's CDR3 is CASRQGGAGYTF. The CDR3 DNA reads as TGTGCCAGTAGGCAGGGGGGAGCTGGCTACACCTTC.

The chain recombines TRBV19 with TRBJ2-3, with 9 bases that match TRBD1. The CDR3 loop spans 14 amino acids. With V trimmed by 10 bases and J by 4 bases, 9 bases remained unmatched. Germline assignment: CDR1 LNHDA and CDR2 SQIVND (reference sequence). CDR3 sequence reads: CATKMGTGSDTQYF. Written as DNA, the CDR3 is TGTGCCACTAAAATGGGGACAGGGTCAGATACGCAGTATTTT. Looking up the rest from reference TRBV19 and TRBJ2-3 gives the full variable domain: DGGITQSPKYLFRKEGQNVTLSCEQNLNHDAMYWYRQDPGQGLRLIYYSQIVNDFQKGDIAEGYSVSREKKESFPLTVTSAQKNPTAFYLCATKMGTGSDTQYFGPGTRLTVL.

This chain links TRBV11-1 with TRBJ2-7; no clear D. Trimming took off 1 base at V and 3 bases at J, with 10 bases between the two ends. This CDR3 region has 14 residues. Germline values: CDR1 SGHAT, CDR2 FQDESV (reference sequence). The CDR3 sequence is CASSLGSRLYEQYF. The CDR3 region has the DNA TGTGCCAGCAGCTTAGGAAGCAGGCTCTACGAGCAGTACTTC.

V is TRBV5-1 and J is TRBJ1-5; 7 bases map to TRBD1. The CDR3 consists of 14 residues. Trimming removed 5 bases from V and 4 bases from J; junction bases left unmatched: 6. CDR1 is SGHRS, CDR2 YFSETQ, per germline. CDR3 coding DNA: TGCGCCAGCAGTTCGGGACAGAGAAATCAGCCCCAGCATTTT. This gives the protein CASSSGQRNQPQHF.

The rearrangement joins TRBV6-5 to TRBJ2-5; D is unresolved. The CDR3 is 14 residues long. Trimming stripped 6 bases from V and 7 bases from J, with 18 bases between. Germline lookup yields CDR1 MNHEY and CDR2 SVGAGI. In DNA form, the CDR3 reads TGTGCCAGCAGGAGGCGCGGCGGCTACGGGACCCAGTACTTC. Protein: CASRRRGGYGTQYF.

The rearrangement links TRBV29-1 to TRBJ1-2, with D possibly being TRBD1 (5 bases). V lost 0 bases, J lost 4 bases, and 15 bases lay in between. The germline gives CDR1 SQVTM, CDR2 ANQGSEA. The CDR3 loop spans 15 amino acids. The CDR3 reads CSVEDLTGRGYGYTF. Here the CDR3 DNA reads TGCAGCGTTGAAGATCTAACGGGGAGGGGCTATGGCTACACCTTC.

The chain combines TRBV5-6 with TRBJ1-1, with D unclear. Germline lookup yields CDR1 SGHDT and CDR2 YYEEEE. The ends were cut back, 9 bases at V and 1 base at J, with 10 bases in the middle. The CDR3 has 12 residues. This CDR3 reads CATYRQNTEAFF. For the CDR3, the DNA is TGTGCCACCTATAGACAGAACACTGAAGCTTTCTTT.

The CDR3: CASSPAGSRYNEQFF. The CDR3 coding sequence is TGCGCCAGCAGCCCCGCGGGGTCCCGATACAATGAGCAGTTCTTC. The chain couples TRBV5-1 to TRBJ2-1; weak D call: TRBD2 (6 bases). V lost 4 bases, J lost 4 bases, and 15 bases lay in between. Per germline, CDR1 SGHRS and CDR2 YFSETQ. CDR3 length: 15 amino acids.

This clone was seen a single time. V usage is TRBV11-2 and J usage is TRBJ2-2; D perhaps matches TRBD1 (5 bases). V lost 6 bases to trimming and J lost 5 bases, with 22 bases between them. The germline CDR1 and CDR2 sequences are SGHAT and FQNNGV. This CDR3 region has 17 residues. The CDR3 spells CASRIPGGRAMTGELFF. The CDR3 region has the DNA TGTGCCAGCAGAATTCCTGGTGGCAGGGCTATGACCGGGGAGCTGTTTTTT.

This chain connects TRBV27 to TRBJ1-2; D unresolved. With 0 bases removed from V and 6 bases from J, the gap between germline ends came to 14 bases. CDR3 length: 15 residues. Per germline, CDR1 MNHEY and CDR2 SMNVEV (reference sequence). CDR3 region: CASSLSGVWENGYTF. As DNA, the CDR3 is TGTGCCAGCAGTTTATCTGGGGTTTGGGAGAATGGCTACACCTTC.

V usage is TRBV5-4 and J usage is TRBJ2-3, with 12 bases matching TRBD2. This CDR3 is 15 amino acids long. V trimming: 4 bases; J trimming: 3 bases; junction bases outside the gene matches: 3. Germline V CDR1 and CDR2: SGHNT, YYREEE (reference sequence). CDR3 in DNA: TGTGCCAGCAGCCTAGCGGGGGGGATGACAGATACGCAGTATTTT. It translates to CASSLAGGMTDTQYF.

The chain recombines TRBV18 with TRBJ1-3; 12 bases match TRBD1. The V gene's germline CDR1 is KGHSH and CDR2 LQKENI. There are 18 residues in the CDR3. The V gene end was trimmed by 3 bases and the J gene end by 3 bases; junction bases not matched to a gene: 9. CDR3 coding DNA: TGTGCCAGCTCACCGGCCGGGACAGGGGGCGGAGGTGGAAACACCATATATTTT. Translation gives CASSPAGTGGGGGNTIYF.

The chain links TRBV15 to TRBJ1-5; 8 bases fit TRBD1. This CDR3 region has 15 residues. V lost 5 bases and J lost 4; bases outside the gene matches: 7. Per germline, CDR1 LNHNV and CDR2 YYDKDF (reference sequence). The CDR3 nucleotides read TGTGCCACCAGCTTCCGGACAGGGCCTAATCAGCCCCAGCATTTT. Residues: CATSFRTGPNQPQHF. The whole variable domain, remainder taken from reference TRBV15 and TRBJ1-5, is DAMVIQNPRYQVTQFGKPVTLSCSQTLNHNVMYWYQQKSSQAPKLLFHYYDKDFNNEADTPDNFQSRRPNTSFCFLDIRSPGLGDTAMYLCATSFRTGPNQPQHFGDGTRLSIL.

This chain joins TRBV14 and TRBJ2-3; 8 bases are a match to TRBD2. The CDR3 covers 15 residues. J gave up 2 bases and V 4 bases, and 5 bases lay outside the gene matches. Germline lookup yields CDR1 SGHDN and CDR2 FVKESK. As DNA, the CDR3 is TGTGCCAGCAGCCTAAGCGGGGGCTCCACAGATACGCAGTATTTT. Its translation is CASSLSGGSTDTQYF.

This chain connects TRBV19 to TRBJ1-5; maybe TRBD1 (5 bases). Germline V lookup: CDR1 LNHDA, CDR2 SQIVND (reference sequence). The CDR3 covers 17 residues. The ends were cut back, 5 bases at V and 3 bases at J, with 20 bases in the middle. The DNA for the CDR3 is TGTGCCAGTAGTTTTCCGGGGGGAGAGGTAATCAATCAGCCCCAGCATTTT. This codes for CASSFPGGEVINQPQHF.

The chain links TRBV5-5 to TRBJ2-3; D gene uncertain. This CDR3 comprises 16 residues. CDR1 SGHKS and CDR2 YYEKEE come from the germline V gene (reference sequence). The germline V and J ends were trimmed by 0 bases and 2 bases, with 13 bases remaining between them. The CDR3 DNA sequence: TGTGCCAGCAGCTTGGAAGCTCCTATAAACACAGATACGCAGTATTTT. The encoded protein is CASSLEAPINTDTQYF.

The rearrangement joins TRBV12-3 or TRBV12-4 to TRBJ2-4; no clear D. The length of the CDR3 is 12 residues. Trimming took off 1 base at V and 5 bases at J, with 3 bases between the two ends. The DNA for the CDR3 is TGTGCCAGCAGTTTAGGCGAAAACATTCAGTACTTC. Residues: CASSLGENIQYF.

This chain links TRBV5-1 with TRBJ2-1; 8 nucleotides agree with TRBD1. Germline V gene data show CDR1 as SGHRS and CDR2 as YFSETQ. Losses at the gene ends were 3 bases for V and 4 bases for J; bases not matched to a gene: 3. The length of the CDR3 is 14 residues. CDR3 in DNA: TGCGCCAGCAGCTCTGGGACAGGATACAATGAGCAGTTCTTC. Its translation is CASSSGTGYNEQFF.

The gene calls are TRBV5-1 and TRBJ2-7, with D tentatively TRBD2 (7 bases). The germline CDR1 and CDR2 sequences are SGHRS and YFSETQ. V dropped 0 bases and J dropped 6 bases, with 13 bases sitting between them. The length of the CDR3 is 14 residues. CDR3 in DNA: TGCGCCAGCAGCTTGGTGGCGGGGGCGGCCGAGCAGTACTTC. It translates to CASSLVAGAAEQYF. Based on the CDR3 plus reference TRBV5-1 and TRBJ2-7, the full variable domain is KAGVTQTPRYLIKTRGQQVTLSCSPISGHRSVSWYQQTPGQGLQFLFEYFSETQRNKGNFPGRFSGRQFSNSRSEMNVSTLELGDSALYLCASSLVAGAAEQYFGPGTRLTVT.

The chain is built from TRBV19 and TRBJ2-7; 11 nucleotides agree with TRBD2. The CDR3 is 15 amino acids. The V and J ends lost 2 bases and 0 bases, in that order; junction bases with no gene match: 0. Germline V gene sequence: CDR1 LNHDA, CDR2 SQIVND (reference sequence). CDR3 in amino acids: CASSILAGGSYEQYF. The DNA for the CDR3 is TGTGCCAGTAGTATACTAGCGGGGGGCTCCTACGAGCAGTACTTC.

The chain has TRBV29-1 and TRBJ1-1; unclear D gene. The CDR3 is 12 amino acids. From germline, CDR1 is SQVTM and CDR2 ANQGSEA. Trimming stripped 4 bases from V and 1 base from J, with 7 bases between. The chain's CDR3 is CSVGPQNTEAFF. The CDR3 bases are TGCAGCGTTGGGCCTCAGAACACTGAAGCTTTCTTT. The full variable domain, with the rest looked up from reference TRBV29-1 and TRBJ1-1, is SAVISQKPSRDICQRGTSLTIQCQVDSQVTMMFWYRQQPGQSLTLIATANQGSEATYESGFVIDKFPISRPNLTFSTLTVSNMSPEDSSIYLCSVGPQNTEAFFGQGTRLTVV.